The 30 T cell receptor beta chains given below trace back to one sample, sequenced in a study of cytomegalovirus exposure and HLA in healthy donors. The PCR contained 60 Vbeta and 13 Jbeta primers. Generated by immunoSEQ multiplex PCR, the TCRdb table keeps only in-frame clones and is missing some. Of around 200,000 clones in the sample, around 86% were seen once. The sequenced sample consisted of PBMCs. These receptors all stem from a young woman in good health and CMV-seronegative.

The chain has TRBV28 and TRBJ2-1; TRBD2 agrees at 13 bases. V was clipped by 3 bases and J by 9 bases; unmatched bases: 8. The CDR3 totals 16 residues. Germline V gene data show CDR1 as MDHEN and CDR2 as SYDVKM. The chain's CDR3 is CASSFFTGTSGTEQFF. In nucleotides, the CDR3 is TGTGCCAGCAGTTTCTTCACCGGGACTAGCGGGACTGAGCAGTTCTTC.

The rearrangement joins TRBV5-1 to TRBJ2-3, with a possible D match to TRBD1 (6 bases). V was shortened by 4 bases and J by 2 bases, with 14 bases between the two germline ends. The CDR3 contains 15 residues. Germline values: CDR1 SGHRS, CDR2 YFSETQ. The CDR3 loop reads CASSPGQNPTDTQYF. The CDR3, as DNA: TGCGCCAGCAGCCCCGGACAGAATCCCACAGATACGCAGTATTTT.

There are a few counts of this clone. The rearrangement links TRBV19 to TRBJ2-4; D perhaps matches TRBD1 (5 bases). This CDR3 contains 13 residues. V shed 0 bases and J shed 5 bases, with 5 bases lying between them. CDR1 and CDR2 (germline): LNHDA, SQIVND (reference sequence). Written as DNA, the CDR3 is TGTGCCAGTAGTATAGAAGGGGAAAACATTCAGTACTTC. Amino acid sequence: CASSIEGENIQYF.

The chain has TRBV5-1 and TRBJ1-1; tentatively, D is TRBD1 (5 bases). V gave up 2 bases and J gave up 0 bases, with 14 bases separating them. Looked up from germline, CDR1 is SGHRS and CDR2 is YFSETQ. The CDR3 is 16 amino acids. In DNA, the CDR3 is TGCGCCAGCAGCTTTTCAACAGGAACGTTGAACACTGAAGCTTTCTTT. Protein product: CASSFSTGTLNTEAFF.

This chain uses TRBV5-1 with TRBJ2-2; 7 bases are a match to TRBD2. The CDR3 totals 14 residues. The V gene end was trimmed by 7 bases and the J gene end by 0 bases; junction bases not matched to a gene: 3. The germline V gene has CDR1 SGHRS and CDR2 YFSETQ. The CDR3 nucleotides are TGCGCCAGCGGGCGGGGGTCGAACACCGGGGAGCTGTTTTTT. This sequence encodes CASGRGSNTGELFF.

This clone was seen a few times. This chain uses TRBV5-1 with TRBJ2-5; 13 bases align to TRBD2. Germline loops: CDR1 SGHRS, CDR2 YFSETQ. The CDR3 extends over 15 amino acids. The V gene end was trimmed by 3 bases and the J gene end by 5 bases; junction bases not matched to a gene: 4. The CDR3 nucleotides read TGCGCCAGCAGCTCACTAGCGGGGGGGCATGAGACCCAGTACTTC. The encoded protein is CASSSLAGGHETQYF.

The chain recombines TRBV7-6 with TRBJ2-2, with 8 nucleotides matching TRBD2. Germline CDR1 SGHVS, CDR2 FNYEAQ. The CDR3 has 19 residues. Trimming cost V 2 bases and J 1 base; bases outside gene matches: 12. The CDR3 sequence: CASSLMEGETSENTGELFF. For the CDR3, the DNA is TGTGCCAGCAGCTTAATGGAAGGGGAGACTAGCGAGAACACCGGGGAGCTGTTTTTT.

The CDR3 nucleotides are TGTGCCAGCAGTTTATTGGGGGAGGTACAGAACACTGAAGCTTTCTTT. It specifies CASSLLGEVQNTEAFF. The chain links TRBV28 to TRBJ1-1; D is possibly TRBD1 (5 bases). The V gene's germline CDR1 is MDHEN and CDR2 SYDVKM. The CDR3 is 16 amino acids. Trimming removed 1 base from V and 1 base from J, with 13 bases in between.

This chain links TRBV6-6 with TRBJ2-7, with 8 bases fitting TRBD1. The V gene's germline CDR1 is MNHNY and CDR2 SVGAGI (reference sequence). The V segment lost 2 bases and the J segment 2 bases; nucleotides outside the gene matches: 8. CDR3 length: 16 amino acids. Here the CDR3 reads CASSYNDRGHAYEQYF. CDR3 nucleotide sequence: TGTGCCAGCAGTTACAACGACAGGGGTCATGCCTACGAGCAGTACTTC.

The chain links TRBV29-1 to TRBJ2-2; 7 bases are a match to TRBD1. CDR1 is SQVTM and CDR2 is ANQGSEA in the germline V gene. Unmatched junction bases numbered 4, after V lost 7 bases and J lost 5 bases. The CDR3 spans 12 residues. This CDR3 is CSAGGRTGELFF. The DNA of the CDR3 is TGCAGCGCAGGGGGTAGGACCGGGGAGCTGTTTTTT.

The V call is TRBV5-1, the J call TRBJ2-5, with D maybe TRBD2 (5 bases). V was clipped by 2 bases and J by 3 bases, with 14 bases between them. Germline V gene sequence: CDR1 SGHRS, CDR2 YFSETQ. The CDR3 contains 15 residues. CDR3 in amino acids: CASSLTFRGKETQYF. The CDR3, as DNA: TGCGCCAGCAGCTTAACTTTCCGGGGAAAAGAGACCCAGTACTTC.

The rearrangement joins TRBV28 to TRBJ1-1; 7 bases are a match to TRBD1. V was clipped by 5 bases and J by 1 base; unmatched bases: 10. CDR1 is MDHEN and CDR2 is SYDVKM in the germline V gene. The CDR3 is 16 residues long. The CDR3 region is CASSGAGGAPNTEAFF. CDR3 sequence (DNA): TGTGCCAGCAGTGGGGCAGGGGGTGCACCGAACACTGAAGCTTTCTTT.

The gene calls are TRBV28 and TRBJ2-1; 10 nucleotides line up with TRBD2. The CDR3 extends over 16 amino acids. The germline gives CDR1 MDHEN, CDR2 SYDVKM. The ends lost 5 bases at V and 8 bases at J; junction bases unmatched: 12. The CDR3 is CASSEISSGRVDEQFF. The CDR3 DNA reads TGTGCCAGCAGTGAAATTTCAAGCGGGAGGGTCGATGAGCAGTTCTTC.

This clone occurred many times. The rearrangement uses TRBV6-1 and TRBJ2-1; TRBD1 matches at 7 bases. Germline assignment: CDR1 MNHNS and CDR2 SASEGT. J gave up 7 bases and V 4 bases, and 10 bases lay outside the gene matches. This CDR3 is 15 amino acids long. The CDR3 DNA follows: TGTGCCAGCAGTGCCCTAGGGGGCGCGGCAAATGAGCAGTTCTTC. It yields the protein CASSALGGAANEQFF.

This chain joins TRBV15 and TRBJ2-5; 11 nucleotides agree with TRBD2. Germline V gene lookup returns CDR1 LNHNV and CDR2 YYDKDF (reference sequence). The CDR3 length is 14 residues. With V trimmed by 7 bases and J by 1 base, 2 bases remained unmatched. The CDR3 DNA is TGTGCCACCACGACTAGCGGGGTCCAAGAGACCCAGTACTTC. This encodes CATTTSGVQETQYF.

This chain uses TRBV10-2 with TRBJ1-2; TRBD1 agrees at 11 bases. CDR1 and CDR2 from the germline V gene are WSHSY and SAAADI. J was trimmed by 4 bases and V by 8 bases; bases with no gene match: 12. There are 16 residues in the CDR3. CDR3: CASRRDRGVSGYGYTF. The CDR3 bases are TGCGCCAGCCGCCGGGACAGGGGGGTTTCGGGCTATGGCTACACCTTC.

This clone was detected once. V and J are TRBV30 and TRBJ2-7; 10 positions match TRBD2. The CDR3 is made up of 14 amino acids. From germline, CDR1 is GTSNPN and CDR2 SVGIG (reference sequence). The J segment lost 2 bases and the V segment lost 3 bases, leaving 4 bases of the junction unmatched. The CDR3 region has the DNA TGTGCCTGGAGGCTAGCGGGAGTAGCCTACGAGCAGTACTTC. Protein sequence: CAWRLAGVAYEQYF.

V usage is TRBV27 and J usage is TRBJ2-3; 8 nucleotides line up with TRBD2. Germline values: CDR1 MNHEY, CDR2 SMNVEV (reference sequence). Trimming removed 5 bases from V and 4 bases from J; junction bases left unmatched: 8. This CDR3 region has 15 residues. The CDR3 here is CASSPLGLVPDTQYF. CDR3 DNA sequence: TGTGCCAGCAGTCCCCTGGGACTAGTTCCAGATACGCAGTATTTT.

V gene TRBV5-1 combines with J gene TRBJ2-5, with TRBD2 matching 8 bases. V was pared by 0 bases and J by 4 bases, with 8 bases of the junction left unmatched. Germline-derived CDR1 and CDR2 are SGHRS and YFSETQ. This CDR3 region has 16 residues. The CDR3 bases are TGCGCCAGCAGCTTGGCCGGGAGGGCCGGGGGAGAGACCCAGTACTTC. Amino acid sequence: CASSLAGRAGGETQYF.

This chain uses TRBV11-3 with TRBJ2-7; TRBD2 matches at 8 bases. In germline, CDR1 is SGHNT, CDR2 YENEEA. The CDR3 totals 13 residues. With 3 bases clipped from V and 7 bases from J, the junction kept 5 bases outside the gene matches. CDR3 sequence: CASSFSGSEEQYF. CDR3 coding DNA: TGTGCCAGCAGCTTCAGCGGGAGTGAAGAGCAGTACTTC.

This chain joins TRBV4-2 and TRBJ1-4; tentatively, D is TRBD1 (5 bases). The CDR3 totals 15 residues. V lost 0 bases, J lost 13 bases, and 18 bases lay in between. Germline CDR1 and CDR2: LGHNA and YNFKEQ. CDR3 DNA: TGTGCCAGCAGCCAAGATAGGATGGGGGGGAAGGGACTGTTTTTT. This translates into CASSQDRMGGKGLFF.

This chain uses TRBV7-9 with TRBJ2-2; the match to TRBD2 covers 15 bases. CDR1 and CDR2 from the germline V gene are SEHNR and FQNEAQ (reference sequence). The CDR3 has 17 residues. J lost 1 base, V lost 5 bases, and 2 bases had no gene match. In nucleotides, the CDR3 is TGTGCCAGCAGCCCGGGACTAGCGGGAGGGAACACCGGGGAGCTGTTTTTT. Translated: CASSPGLAGGNTGELFF. Variable domain in full (rest from reference TRBV7-9 and TRBJ2-2): DTGVSQNPRHKITKRGQNVTFRCDPISEHNRLYWYRQTLGQGPEFLTYFQNEAQLEKSRLLSDRFSAERPKGSFSTLEIQRTEQGDSAMYLCASSPGLAGGNTGELFFGEGSRLTVL.

The J gene is TRBJ1-5, the V gene TRBV6-5; unclear D gene. Trimming shortened V by 6 bases and J by 5 bases, and 8 bases separated the two germline ends. Per germline, CDR1 MNHEY and CDR2 SVGAGI. This CDR3 is 12 amino acids long. The CDR3 spells CASRQRDQPQHF. CDR3 nucleotides: TGTGCCAGCAGGCAGCGGGATCAGCCCCAGCATTTT.

This sequence joins TRBV28 and TRBJ1-1; D gene ambiguous. Germline V CDR1 and CDR2: MDHEN, SYDVKM. V was cut by 2 bases and J by 11 bases, with 12 bases left in between. The CDR3 has 12 residues. CDR3 DNA: TGTGCCAGCAGTTTAGCAGGTTTTTACGCTTTCTTT. Encoded protein: CASSLAGFYAFF.

The chain employs TRBV6-4 and TRBJ2-7; TRBD2 matches at 12 bases. Germline loops: CDR1 MRHNA, CDR2 SNTAGT. The V gene end was trimmed by 4 bases and the J gene end by 4 bases; junction bases not matched to a gene: 5. This CDR3 is built from 15 residues. CDR3 sequence (DNA): TGTGCCAGCAGTGTCCTAGCGGGAGGGGGTTACGAGCAGTACTTC. Encoded protein: CASSVLAGGGYEQYF.

The chain combines TRBV6-5 with TRBJ1-2; no clear D gene. Germline V gene lookup returns CDR1 MNHEY and CDR2 SVGAGI. V lost 10 bases to trimming and J lost 7 bases, with 25 bases between them. The CDR3 spans 15 residues. CDR3 nucleotide sequence: TGTGCCACCATGCGGACTGAGGCCTTACCAGGTGGCTACACCTTC. This codes for CATMRTEALPGGYTF.

The chain uses TRBV19 and TRBJ1-5, with D possibly being TRBD1 (6 bases). Germline V lookup: CDR1 LNHDA, CDR2 SQIVND (reference sequence). The CDR3 is 14 amino acids. The V end lost 7 bases, the J end lost 6 bases, and 16 bases lay between the germline ends. The CDR3 is CASIGRGGSQPQHF. CDR3 DNA sequence: TGTGCCAGTATCGGCAGGGGTGGAAGTCAGCCCCAGCATTTT.

The chain has TRBV11-2 and TRBJ1-3, with TRBD1 matching over 7 bases. The CDR3 spans 15 residues. Unmatched junction bases numbered 3, after V lost 4 bases and J lost 0 bases. Germline-derived CDR1 and CDR2 are SGHAT and FQNNGV. The DNA of the CDR3 is TGTGCCAGCAGCTCGACAGGGAGCTCTGGAAACACCATATATTTT. This gives the protein CASSSTGSSGNTIYF.

This chain links TRBV5-1 with TRBJ2-2, with 7 bases aligning to TRBD1. This CDR3 comprises 14 residues. V lost 2 bases and J lost 7; bases outside the gene matches: 5. Germline loops: CDR1 SGHRS, CDR2 YFSETQ. The CDR3 region is CASSFEQGIGELFF. The CDR3 DNA reads as TGCGCCAGCAGCTTCGAACAGGGGATCGGGGAGCTGTTTTTT.

The J gene is TRBJ1-5, the V gene TRBV28; TRBD1 might be the D (6 bases). The CDR3 is made up of 12 amino acids. Deletions cut 7 bases from V and 6 bases from J, with 10 bases between. CDR1 MDHEN and CDR2 SYDVKM come from the germline V gene. CDR3 in DNA: TGTGCCAGCAACGGGGGGCTTCAGCCCCAGCATTTT. This encodes CASNGGLQPQHF. Based on the CDR3 plus reference TRBV28 and TRBJ1-5, the full variable domain is DVKVTQSSRYLVKRTGEKVFLECVQDMDHENMFWYRQDPGLGLRLIYFSYDVKMKEKGDIPEGYSVSREKKERFSLILESASTNQTSMYLCASNGGLQPQHFGDGTRLSIL.